This T cell receptor (beta chain) was captured in a study of shared clonotypes between healthy human individuals. The study's findings and limits: Naive CD4 clonotypes were shared across several donors at roughly 5.3%. Naive subsets generally had larger estimated richness than memory subsets.

Negatively enriched CD4+ T cells were divided by CD45RA into naive and memory. Germline CDR1 is MNHEY and CDR2 is SMNVEV (reference sequence). V dropped 6 bases and J dropped 7 bases, with 13 bases sitting between them. The CDR3 is made up of 12 amino acids. Note on this clone: As yet, its antigen is unknown.

Assay execution took place at the deep level. Sequencing was performed with immunoSEQ multiplex PCR; in TCRdb, only in-frame clones are kept and a portion is missing. The table shows about 2.3 million clones, with around 92% occurring only once. This chain uses TRBV27 with TRBJ2-7; a weak D match, TRBD1 (5 bases). The specimen sequenced was naive CD4+ T cells from PBMCs. Subset described: CD45RA+ positively selected. The source is a man between 18 and 35 years old in good health. Some clones in this sample may be carry-over from other donors' samples. As DNA, the CDR3 is TGTGCCAGCAGGGGGTTGGGGCCGGAGCAGTACTTC. Translating it yields CASRGLGPEQYF.